This record covers a single T cell receptor (beta chain). Within the sample, other DNA sequences also encode this same CDR3. The source of the sample is a study of blood T cell repertoires in COVID-19. Study background: From T cells, B-cell-depleted T cells, or PBMCs came the material, which was cDNA or gDNA.

The germline CDR1 and CDR2 sequences are SGHRS and YFSETQ. The V and J ends lost 4 bases and 3 bases respectively, with 13 bases between them. There are 14 residues in the CDR3. The repertoire was sequenced with immunoSEQ multiplex PCR; TCRdb's copy has only in-frame clones and lacks some. The repertoire holds more than 200,000 clones, with around 80% as singletons. In assigning cohorts, the study relied on participant-reported clinical history. Symptom resolution, clearance, or two negative PCRs marked the recovered donors of Cohort 3. The chain has TRBV5-1 and TRBJ1-1; TRBD1 might be the D (6 bases). The origin of this receptor is a man in his 60s who had recovered from COVID-19. Sequencing used PBMCs or T cells enriched from blood (not recorded which). Here the CDR3 DNA reads TGCGCCAGCAGCCCTCAGGGGAGGGACACTGAAGCTTTCTTT. This translates into CASSPQGRDTEAFF.